The present T cell receptor (beta chain) was sequenced within a study of T cells in localized non-small cell lung cancer. Using immunoSEQ multiplex PCR, the repertoire was profiled, and TCRdb retains in-frame clones only, with some absent. This table has some 49,000 clones, about four fifths appearing once. This clone appeared a few times. CDR3 length equals 15 residues. With 4 bases clipped from V and 5 bases from J, the junction kept 9 bases outside the gene matches. Per the germline V gene, CDR1 is SGHRS and CDR2 is YFSETQ. The TCR originated in a man aged 35 to 69 with stage III lung adenocarcinoma. The material was peripheral blood mononuclear cells, obtained before any cancer treatment. V gene TRBV5-1 combines with J gene TRBJ2-5; 9 nucleotides align to TRBD1. Written as DNA, the CDR3 is TGCGCCAGCAGCCTACCGGGACAGGGTAGGGAGACCCAGTACTTC. Amino acids: CASSLPGQGRETQYF.